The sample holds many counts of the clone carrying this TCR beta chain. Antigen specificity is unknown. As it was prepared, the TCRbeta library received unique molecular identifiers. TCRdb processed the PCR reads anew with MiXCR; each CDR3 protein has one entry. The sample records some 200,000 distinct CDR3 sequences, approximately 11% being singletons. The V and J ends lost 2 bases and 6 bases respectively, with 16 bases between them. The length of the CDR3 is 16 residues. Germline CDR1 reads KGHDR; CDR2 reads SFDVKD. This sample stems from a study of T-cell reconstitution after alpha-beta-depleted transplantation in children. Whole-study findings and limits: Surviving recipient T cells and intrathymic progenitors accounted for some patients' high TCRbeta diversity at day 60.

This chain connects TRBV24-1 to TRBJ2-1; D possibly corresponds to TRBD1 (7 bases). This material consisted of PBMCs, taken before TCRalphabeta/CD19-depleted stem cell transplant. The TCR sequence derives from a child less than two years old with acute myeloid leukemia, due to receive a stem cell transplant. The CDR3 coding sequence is TGTGCCACCAGTGATTGGGGTGGGCAGGGGGGCAATGAGCAGTTCTTC. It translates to CATSDWGGQGGNEQFF.